The rows below give T cell receptor beta chains drawn from one sample of a study of blood T cell repertoires in COVID-19. Sequenced by immunoSEQ multiplex PCR; TCRdb stores in-frame clones only, minus some. Seen here are 90,000 to 110,000 clones, approximately 87% observed once, and the top ten hold approximately 18%. The sample consisted of peripheral blood. These receptors were collected from a woman aged 60 to 75 with acute or convalescent COVID-19. CDR3s include the opening cysteine and the closing phenylalanine or tryptophan. Fields, in order: V gene, J gene, CDR3 protein.

V: TRBV3-1/TRBV3-2; J: TRBJ2-3; CDR3: CASSQGGLATDTQYF
V: TRBV6-6; J: TRBJ2-3; CDR3: CASTFRGSSTQYF
V: TRBV11-2; J: TRBJ2-1; CDR3: CASSLDLTELNEQFF
V: TRBV4-3; J: TRBJ2-5; CDR3: CASSPRDRAAETQYF
V: TRBV2; J: TRBJ1-2; CDR3: CASRVEGRDGYTF
V: TRBV20-1; J: TRBJ2-1; CDR3: CSPSQQFF
V: TRBV21-1; J: TRBJ2-1; CDR3: CASVRDRGVNEQFF
V: TRBV11-2; J: TRBJ2-6; CDR3: CASSLVTGFYSGANVLTF
V: TRBV7-9; J: TRBJ2-3; CDR3: CASSFGGTTDTQYF
V: TRBV7-9; J: TRBJ2-1; CDR3: CASSLEGVYNEQFF
V: TRBV30; J: TRBJ2-3; CDR3: CAWSGVAGGGDTQYF
V: TRBV28; J: TRBJ1-4; CDR3: CASSPTGVDEKLFF
V: TRBV11-2; J: TRBJ1-1; CDR3: CASSLDQEYTEAFF
V: TRBV19; J: TRBJ2-7; CDR3: CASRITGRASYEQYF
V: TRBV7-9; J: TRBJ2-2; CDR3: CASSLAEASGELFF
V: TRBV28; J: TRBJ2-1; CDR3: CASRQGYNEQFF
V: TRBV5-8; J: TRBJ2-7; CDR3: CASSSGSIGVGLEQYF
V: TRBV12-5; J: TRBJ2-5; CDR3: CASGRQGGETQYF
V: TRBV7-9; J: TRBJ2-6; CDR3: CASSLSLTGKLANVLTF
V: TRBV24-1; J: TRBJ1-5; CDR3: CATSAGQGLSNQPQHF
V: TRBV28; J: TRBJ2-3; CDR3: CASLWTGGVDTQYF
V: TRBV4-3; J: TRBJ2-2; CDR3: CASSQELGRRGGELFF
V: TRBV6-6; J: TRBJ2-7; CDR3: CARTGVRSYEQYF
V: TRBV28; J: TRBJ2-7; CDR3: CASSFPRAGRDYEQYF
V: TRBV5-6; J: TRBJ2-5; CDR3: CASSSDRGRQTQYF
V: TRBV7-9; J: TRBJ2-7; CDR3: CAIPTSGGAEQYF
V: TRBV5-4; J: TRBJ2-7; CDR3: CASKDGTSGSSYEQYF
V: TRBV6-1; J: TRBJ1-5; CDR3: CASSENSRNQPQHF
V: TRBV18; J: TRBJ2-7; CDR3: CASSPSGTFDYEQYF
V: TRBV18; J: TRBJ1-6; CDR3: CASSPLVGAPSPLHF
V: TRBV19; J: TRBJ1-5; CDR3: CASSLISPGQGRKPQHF
V: TRBV28; J: TRBJ2-6; CDR3: CASTGSGANVLTF
V: TRBV2; J: TRBJ1-5; CDR3: CASRDAPEGPQHF
V: TRBV7-9; J: TRBJ1-4; CDR3: CASSRSANNRGRGEKLFF